These T cell receptor beta chains were read from a single sample in a study of blood T cells in healthy people across ages. From the 5' RACE reads, TCRdb called clonotypes with MiXCR, one entry per CDR3 protein. The sample lists hundreds of thousands of distinct CDR3 sequences, more than 40% occurring once. The sequenced material came from blood. The origin of the receptors is a woman aged 60 to 75 in good health. The CDR3 runs from the conserved cysteine through the conserved F or W. D genes are given only for firm matches. Rows may omit the clone size; those that give it use once, few, many or a size class.

.,TRBD2,TRBV20-1,TRBJ2-5,CSASVSGRGAETQYF,TGCAGTGCTAGTGTCAGCGGGAGGGGTGCGGAGACCCAGTACTTC
.,.,TRBV5-1,TRBJ1-4,CASKTGLPGEKLFF,TGCGCCAGCAAAACCGGACTTCCGGGGGAAAAACTGTTTTTT
.,TRBD2,TRBV6-2/TRBV6-3,TRBJ2-3,CASSLGTSGTDTRYF,TGTGCCAGCAGCCTCGGGACTAGCGGGACAGATACGCGGTATTTT
.,TRBD2,TRBV6-5,TRBJ2-1,CASSYSSTGLAGIDEQFF,TGTGCCAGCAGTTACTCGAGTACTGGACTAGCGGGAATTGATGAGCAGTTCTTC
once,.,TRBV5-1,TRBJ2-5,CASSLGNLETQYF,TGCGCCAGCAGCTTGGGAAACTTGGAGACCCAGTACTTC
once,.,TRBV7-9,TRBJ2-5,CASSPGAGWETQYF,TGTGCCAGCAGCCCCGGGGCAGGCTGGGAGACCCAGTACTTC
few,.,TRBV7-2,TRBJ1-6,CASSLTRENSPLHF,TGTGCCAGCAGCTTGACACGGGAAAATTCACCCCTCCACTTT
few,TRBD1,TRBV13,TRBJ2-2,CASRPPTQGGNTGELFF,TGTGCCAGCAGACCCCCGACACAGGGGGGGAACACCGGGGAGCTGTTTTTT
.,TRBD1,TRBV20-1,TRBJ2-1,CSARQGERYNEQFF,TGCAGTGCTAGACAGGGGGAGCGCTACAATGAGCAGTTCTTC
.,TRBD1,TRBV5-1,TRBJ2-1,CASSLDGTGGDEQFF,TGCGCCAGCAGCTTGGATGGGACAGGGGGCGATGAGCAGTTCTTC
.,.,TRBV5-6,TRBJ1-4,CASSLGSHRVNEKLFF,TGTGCCAGCAGCTTGGGATCGCACAGGGTAAATGAAAAACTGTTTTTT
.,.,TRBV6-2/TRBV6-3,TRBJ2-7,CASSYTPENYPLSRHEQYF,TGTGCCAGCAGTTACACTCCGGAGAATTACCCATTAAGTCGGCATGAGCAGTACTTC
.,TRBD1,TRBV20-1,TRBJ2-7,CSASAQGARYEQYF,TGCAGTGCTAGTGCCCAGGGGGCGCGCTACGAGCAGTACTTC
few,.,TRBV20-1,TRBJ2-1,CSARSSRGYNEQFF,TGCAGTGCTAGGTCTAGCCGCGGCTACAATGAGCAGTTCTTC
.,TRBD1,TRBV11-2,TRBJ2-1,CASSFGTAKLYNEQFF,TGTGCCAGCAGCTTTGGGACAGCCAAACTCTACAATGAGCAGTTCTTC
few,TRBD2,TRBV12-3/TRBV12-4,TRBJ2-1,CASSLYRGGYYNEQFF,TGTGCCAGCAGTCTGTACCGGGGAGGGTACTACAATGAGCAGTTCTTC
few,.,TRBV6-1,TRBJ2-7,CAGSRPPSYEQYF,TGTGCCGGTTCCAGGCCCCCCTCCTACGAGCAGTACTTC
once,TRBD1,TRBV27,TRBJ2-7,CASRPGQGRAYNEQYF,TGTGCCAGCAGACCCGGACAGGGGAGGGCTTACAATGAGCAGTACTTC
.,.,TRBV3-1,TRBJ1-1,CASSHRWGEAFF,TGTGCCAGCAGCCATAGGTGGGGTGAAGCTTTCTTT
few,TRBD2,TRBV20-1,TRBJ2-7,CSASDSGSKQYF,TGCAGTGCTAGCGATAGCGGGAGTAAGCAGTACTTC
.,.,TRBV20-1,TRBJ2-3,CSARDTSSDTQYF,TGCAGTGCTAGAGATACTAGTTCAGATACGCAGTATTTT
many,TRBD1,TRBV6-2/TRBV6-3,TRBJ2-7,CASSSYRGRYEQYF,TGTGCCAGCAGTTCCTACAGGGGTCGGTACGAGCAGTACTTC
.,TRBD2,TRBV19,TRBJ2-1,CASKSGLAGIYEQFF,TGTGCCAGTAAGTCGGGACTAGCGGGAATTTATGAGCAGTTCTTC
.,.,TRBV6-6,TRBJ2-5,CASSDEDLYQETQYF,TGTGCCAGCAGTGACGAGGATTTGTACCAAGAGACCCAGTACTTC
few,.,TRBV6-1,TRBJ2-7,CASSEVHFLYEQYF,TGTGCCAGCAGTGAAGTCCACTTCCTCTACGAGCAGTACTTC
few,.,TRBV10-3,TRBJ2-7,CAASGTLLEEQYF,TGTGCCGCCTCCGGGACCCTTCTTGAGGAGCAGTACTTC
once,.,TRBV20-1,TRBJ1-1,CSARKSMGATEAFF,TGCAGTGCTAGAAAATCGATGGGGGCAACTGAAGCTTTCTTT
.,TRBD1,TRBV3-1,TRBJ1-1,CASSQGNRGLEAFF,TGTGCCAGCAGCCAAGGGAACAGGGGGCTGGAGGCTTTCTTT
many,.,TRBV7-2,TRBJ1-2,CASSLDGVLGGYTF,TGTGCCAGCAGCTTAGACGGGGTATTGGGGGGCTACACCTTC
.,.,TRBV9,TRBJ2-7,CASSVGDPSYEQYF,TGTGCCAGCAGCGTCGGGGATCCCTCCTACGAGCAGTACTTC
few,.,TRBV25-1,TRBJ1-1,CASRGYTEAFF,TGTGCCAGCAGGGGTTACACTGAAGCTTTCTTT
.,TRBD1,TRBV27,TRBJ1-4,CASSLSVDRGKEKLFF,TGTGCCAGCAGTTTATCGGTGGACAGGGGGAAGGAAAAACTGTTTTTT
.,.,TRBV18,TRBJ1-1,CASSPMAEVNTEAFF,TGTGCCAGCTCACCAATGGCAGAAGTGAACACTGAAGCTTTCTTT
.,.,TRBV7-8,TRBJ1-2,CASSLVLWNPVYGYTF,TGTGCCAGCAGCTTAGTTTTATGGAACCCTGTCTATGGCTACACCTTC
.,.,TRBV27,TRBJ2-1,CASSFGGYNEQFF,TGTGCCAGCAGTTTTGGGGGGTACAATGAGCAGTTCTTC
few,.,TRBV20-1,TRBJ2-5,CSGQDQETQYF,TGCAGTGGACAGGACCAAGAGACCCAGTACTTC
.,.,TRBV4-3,TRBJ2-7,CASSQVGTESYEQYF,TGCGCCAGCAGCCAAGTAGGGACCGAGTCCTACGAGCAGTACTTC
.,.,TRBV7-9,TRBJ2-1,CASSTTVAYNEQFF,TGTGCCAGCAGCACTACCGTGGCGTACAATGAGCAGTTCTTC
.,TRBD1,TRBV28,TRBJ1-4,CASSLYTGGEEKLFF,TGTGCCAGCAGTTTATACACAGGGGGGGAGGAAAAACTGTTTTTT
.,.,TRBV2,TRBJ2-3,CARAHRDTITQYF,TGTGCCAGGGCTCACCGGGACACAATAACGCAGTATTTT
once,.,TRBV20-1,TRBJ1-1,CSARVGGRENTEAFF,TGCAGTGCTAGAGTGGGGGGACGGGAGAACACTGAAGCTTTCTTT
once,.,TRBV4-2,TRBJ1-2,CASSQQQEANYGYTF,TGTGCCAGCAGCCAACAACAGGAAGCTAACTATGGCTACACCTTC
few,.,TRBV29-1,TRBJ1-1,CSVGPRQVNTEAFF,TGCAGCGTTGGTCCCCGACAGGTGAACACTGAAGCTTTCTTT
.,TRBD2,TRBV10-3,TRBJ2-7,CAISGKTSGKRGRYNEQYF,TGTGCCATCAGTGGAAAAACTAGCGGGAAGAGGGGACGCTACAATGAGCAGTACTTC
few,.,TRBV7-2,TRBJ2-7,CASSAPQGYEQYF,TGTGCCAGCAGCGCCCCACAGGGCTACGAGCAGTACTTC
.,.,TRBV7-3,TRBJ2-7,CASSLTIYNEQYF,TGTGCCAGCAGCTTAACTATTTACAATGAGCAGTACTTC
few,TRBD2,TRBV4-3,TRBJ2-1,CASSTIAGGGSNEQFF,TGCGCCAGCAGCACGATAGCGGGAGGGGGTTCCAATGAGCAGTTCTTC
few,TRBD2,TRBV6-2/TRBV6-3,TRBJ2-7,CASRVLADYEQYF,TGTGCCAGCAGAGTGCTAGCGGATTACGAGCAGTACTTC
.,.,TRBV2,TRBJ1-1,CASSEQGKTEAFF,TGTGCCAGCAGTGAACAGGGCAAGACTGAAGCTTTCTTT
.,.,TRBV6-2/TRBV6-3,TRBJ2-7,CASSYHEGRTITYEQYF,TGTGCCAGCAGTTACCACGAAGGACGGACTATTACTTACGAGCAGTACTTC
.,.,TRBV4-1,TRBJ2-4,CASSQVQALAKNIQYF,TGCGCCAGCAGCCAAGTACAGGCATTAGCCAAAAACATTCAGTACTTC
.,TRBD2,TRBV7-9,TRBJ2-5,CASSFPGLAVAETQYF,TGTGCCAGCAGCTTCCCGGGACTAGCGGTAGCGGAGACCCAGTACTTC
few,.,TRBV5-1,TRBJ1-5,CASSRATGPNQPQHF,TGCGCCAGCAGCCGGGCGACAGGACCCAATCAGCCCCAGCATTTT
.,.,TRBV4-3,TRBJ2-2,CASSQGRFNTGELFF,TGCGCCAGCAGCCAAGGCAGGTTCAACACCGGGGAGCTGTTTTTT